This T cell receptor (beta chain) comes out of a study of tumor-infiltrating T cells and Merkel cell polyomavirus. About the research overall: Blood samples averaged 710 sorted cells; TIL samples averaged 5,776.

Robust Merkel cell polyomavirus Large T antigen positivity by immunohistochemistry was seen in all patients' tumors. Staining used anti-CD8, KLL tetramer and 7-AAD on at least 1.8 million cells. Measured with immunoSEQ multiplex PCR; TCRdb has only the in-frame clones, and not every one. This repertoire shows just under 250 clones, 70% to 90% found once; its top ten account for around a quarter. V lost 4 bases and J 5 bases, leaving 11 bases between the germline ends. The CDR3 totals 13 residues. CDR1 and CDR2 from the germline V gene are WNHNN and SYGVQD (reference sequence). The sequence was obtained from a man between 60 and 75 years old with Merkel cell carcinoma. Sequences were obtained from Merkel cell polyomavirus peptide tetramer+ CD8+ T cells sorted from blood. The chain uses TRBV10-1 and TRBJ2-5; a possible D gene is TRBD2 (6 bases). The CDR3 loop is CASSGLALETQYF. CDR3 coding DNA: TGCGCCAGCAGTGGGCTAGCGTTGGAGACCCAGTACTTC.